This TCR beta chain was sequenced for a study of cytomegalovirus exposure and HLA in healthy donors. General study points: It was found in a later analysis that first-cohort TCR clusters tended to co-occur in the 100 to 150 validation repertoires. Among TCR beta chains, those listed as cytomegalovirus-associated numbered around 180. Reports showed the classifier diagnosing cytomegalovirus status with high specificity and sensitivity. The study found most TCR sequences rare, yet found some public TCRs in many donors.

Produced via immunoSEQ multiplex PCR; TCRdb's table is partial and in-frame only. The table lists approximately 170,000 clones, around four fifths of them singletons, with over 2% in the top ten. This clone occurred a few times. Its antigen remains unknown. The source is a man aged 25 to 40 in good health and CMV-seropositive. The sample comprised PBMCs.

The CDR3 nucleotides are TGTGCCAGCAGCTTAGGTGTTGAGTTTGAAGCTTTCTTT. It encodes CASSLGVEFEAFF. The J gene is TRBJ1-1, the V gene TRBV7-2; no reliable D call. CDR3 length: 13 residues. Germline V gene lookup returns CDR1 SGHTA and CDR2 FQGNSA. Trimming removed 1 base from V and 7 bases from J, with 10 bases in between.